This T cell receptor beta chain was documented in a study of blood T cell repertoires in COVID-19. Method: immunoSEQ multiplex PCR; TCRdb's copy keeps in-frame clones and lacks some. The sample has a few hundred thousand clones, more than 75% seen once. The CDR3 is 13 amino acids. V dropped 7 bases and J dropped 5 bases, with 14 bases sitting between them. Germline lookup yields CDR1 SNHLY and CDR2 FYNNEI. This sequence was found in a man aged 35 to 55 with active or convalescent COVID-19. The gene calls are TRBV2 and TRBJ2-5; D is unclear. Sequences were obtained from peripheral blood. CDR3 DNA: TGTGCCAGCAAGCGAGGCCTGCAGGAGACCCAGTACTTC. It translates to CASKRGLQETQYF.